The 20 T cell receptor beta chains below all came from one sample that was sequenced in a study of OX40 agonist ivuxolimab in advanced cancers. Only in-frame clones appear in the TCRdb table, and some are missing; sequencing was by immunoSEQ multiplex PCR. The profile shows roughly 69,000 clones, approximately 87% of them singletons. The source was CD4+ or CD8+ T cells sorted from blood, collected in a trial of the OX40 agonist ivuxolimab. Every receptor here comes from an adult with an advanced solid tumor such as melanoma, head and neck, liver or kidney cancer.

The chain recombines TRBV28 with TRBJ2-2; 11 bases map to TRBD1. J gave up 6 bases and V 8 bases, and 8 bases lay outside the gene matches. This CDR3 is built from 15 residues. Per the germline V gene, CDR1 is MDHEN and CDR2 is SYDVKM. CDR3 nucleotide sequence: TGTGCCAGCCAAGCACCGGGACAGGGGGCCGGGGAGCTGTTTTTT. Translated: CASQAPGQGAGELFF.

This chain uses TRBV5-1 with TRBJ1-1; D is perhaps TRBD1 (6 bases). Germline V gene lookup returns CDR1 SGHRS and CDR2 YFSETQ. V lost 4 bases and J lost 8, with 18 bases in between. The CDR3 totals 14 residues. CDR3 coding DNA: TGCGCCAGCAGCCAACTCCCGACAGGTGCAGAAGCTTTCTTT. Translated, it gives CASSQLPTGAEAFF.

This rearrangement joins TRBV7-2 to TRBJ2-4; 9 nucleotides match TRBD1. The V gene's germline CDR1 is SGHTA and CDR2 FQGNSA. After removal of 6 bases from V and 13 bases from J, the junction contained 10 bases not matched to a gene. The CDR3 spans 13 residues. The CDR3 here is CASRDTGTGRQYF. The DNA of the CDR3 is TGTGCCAGCAGGGACACCGGGACAGGGCGGCAGTACTTC.

The rearrangement links TRBV6-1 to TRBJ2-3; D not resolved. This CDR3 has 13 residues. Trimming removed 7 bases at V and 6 bases at J, with 14 bases between. Germline assignment: CDR1 MNHNS and CDR2 SASEGT. The CDR3 DNA sequence: TGTGCCAGCACTAGGTTTGCGTTCGATACGCAGTATTTT. This encodes CASTRFAFDTQYF.

The chain combines TRBV18 with TRBJ1-1; weak D call: TRBD1 (6 bases). This CDR3 contains 13 residues. Trimming left V 3 bases short and J 6 bases short, with 11 bases between. The V gene's germline CDR1 is KGHSH and CDR2 LQKENI. The DNA for the CDR3 is TGTGCCAGCTCACCGCAGGGGTACCCTGAAGCTTTCTTT. Translating it yields CASSPQGYPEAFF.

This clone appeared a single time. The chain recombines TRBV7-9 with TRBJ2-7; the D is unclear. V dropped 1 base and J dropped 4 bases, with 5 bases sitting between them. CDR1 SEHNR and CDR2 FQNEAQ come from the germline V gene (reference sequence). This CDR3 has 12 amino acids. DNA of the CDR3: TGTGCCAGCAGCTTAGATTTTTACGAGCAGTACTTC. Amino acids: CASSLDFYEQYF.

Relative to its sample, this clone is medium-sized. CDR3 in amino acids: CASTGSFYEQYF. DNA of the CDR3: TGTGCCAGCACAGGGTCATTCTACGAGCAGTACTTC. The chain joins TRBV28 to TRBJ2-7; possible D gene TRBD1, 5 bases. Trimming cost V 7 bases and J 3 bases, with 10 bases left between them. Germline assignment: CDR1 MDHEN and CDR2 SYDVKM. This CDR3 contains 12 residues.

This clone was counted a few times. The chain couples TRBV7-9 to TRBJ1-2; tentatively, D is TRBD1 (5 bases). The germline V gene encodes CDR1 SEHNR and CDR2 FQNEAQ (reference sequence). There are 13 residues in the CDR3. V lost 3 bases, J lost 2 bases, and 7 bases lay in between. The CDR3 coding sequence is TGTGCCAGCAGCTTCGACAGAAACTATGGCTACACCTTC. Residues: CASSFDRNYGYTF.

The chain joins TRBV7-2 to TRBJ2-7, with D possibly being TRBD1 or TRBD2 (5 bases each). Per the germline V gene, CDR1 is SGHTA and CDR2 is FQGNSA. The V and J ends lost 5 bases and 3 bases respectively, with 17 bases between them. The CDR3 loop spans 15 amino acids. The CDR3 sequence is CASSPDGTVVYEQYF. In DNA, the CDR3 is TGTGCCAGCAGCCCCGATGGGACGGTGGTCTACGAGCAGTACTTC.

This clone was detected only a few times. The chain is built from TRBV30 and TRBJ1-2, with 8 bases identical to TRBD1. The germline gives CDR1 GTSNPN, CDR2 SVGIG (reference sequence). J was trimmed by 7 bases and V by 4 bases; bases with no gene match: 11. This CDR3 comprises 14 residues. In nucleotides, the CDR3 is TGTGCCTGGACCCCCAGGGGGCTAGGGACTGGCTACACCTTC. This sequence encodes CAWTPRGLGTGYTF.

The rearrangement uses TRBV7-8 and TRBJ2-1; a weak D match, TRBD2 (5 bases). Germline V gene lookup returns CDR1 SGHVS and CDR2 FQNEAQ. Trimming shortened V by 4 bases and J by 3 bases, and 10 bases separated the two germline ends. The length of the CDR3 is 14 residues. The CDR3: CASSSTRYYNEQFF. For the CDR3, the DNA is TGTGCCAGCAGCTCTACTAGATACTACAATGAGCAGTTCTTC.

This clone was seen once. The CDR3 DNA reads as TGCGCCAGCAGCTTGGATGGGGGACCATACGAGCAGTACTTC. Amino acid sequence: CASSLDGGPYEQYF. The chain employs TRBV5-1 and TRBJ2-7; D tentatively fits TRBD1 or TRBD2 (5 bases each). CDR1 is SGHRS and CDR2 is YFSETQ in the germline V gene. The CDR3 runs to 14 residues. Trimming took 0 bases from V and 4 from J, leaving 11 bases between them.

The chain combines TRBV18 with TRBJ2-1; 11 nucleotides align to TRBD2. The ends lost 3 bases at V and 4 bases at J; junction bases unmatched: 5. The germline CDR1 and CDR2 sequences are KGHSH and LQKENI. The length of the CDR3 is 16 residues. The CDR3 DNA follows: TGTGCCAGCTCACCGACTAGCGGGGCCCCATACAATGAGCAGTTCTTC. Translating it yields CASSPTSGAPYNEQFF.

V gene TRBV6-4 combines with J gene TRBJ1-1, with D uncertain. The CDR3 covers 21 residues. The V and J ends lost 0 bases and 0 bases respectively, with 26 bases between them. The germline V gene has CDR1 MRHNA and CDR2 SNTAGT. The CDR3, as DNA: TGTGCCAGCAGTGACTCGGGAGGGAACCTAAGACCAATAGCCCTGAACACTGAAGCTTTCTTT. Protein product: CASSDSGGNLRPIALNTEAFF.

This chain uses TRBV7-9 with TRBJ2-7, with D possibly being TRBD1 (5 bases). The CDR3 loop spans 12 amino acids. Looked up from germline, CDR1 is SEHNR and CDR2 is FQNEAQ (reference sequence). V lost 4 bases, J lost 8 bases, and 12 bases lay in between. The CDR3 nucleotides are TGTGCCAGCAGCTATGGGGCCCAGAAGCAGTACTTC. Protein product: CASSYGAQKQYF. Full variable domain (outside the CDR3, taken from reference TRBV7-9 and TRBJ2-7): DTGVSQNPRHKITKRGQNVTFRCDPISEHNRLYWYRQTLGQGPEFLTYFQNEAQLEKSRLLSDRFSAERPKGSFSTLEIQRTEQGDSAMYLCASSYGAQKQYFGPGTRLTVT.

This chain links TRBV6-5 with TRBJ2-7; the D is unclear. Germline CDR1 is MNHEY and CDR2 is SVGAGI. The CDR3 covers 13 residues. V was pared by 2 bases and J by 0 bases, with 5 bases between. The CDR3 spells CASSYPSSYEQYF. In DNA form, the CDR3 reads TGTGCCAGCAGTTACCCAAGCTCCTACGAGCAGTACTTC.

DNA of the CDR3: TGTGCCAGCTCACCACCGTTTCCCGGCACAGATACGCAGTATTTT. It encodes CASSPPFPGTDTQYF. The chain links TRBV18 to TRBJ2-3; no clear D. Germline CDR1 KGHSH, CDR2 LQKENI. V dropped 0 bases and J dropped 1 base, with 8 bases sitting between them. This CDR3 has 15 residues.

The V gene is TRBV6-6, the J gene TRBJ1-2; D gene ambiguous. The CDR3 loop spans 15 amino acids. In germline, CDR1 is MNHNY, CDR2 SVGAGI (reference sequence). Trimming took 5 bases from V and 2 from J, leaving 15 bases between them. The CDR3 here is CASSLFPETNYGYTF. CDR3 nucleotides: TGTGCCAGCAGTCTGTTTCCTGAAACCAACTATGGCTACACCTTC.

V usage is TRBV6-6 and J usage is TRBJ2-7; 8 bases align to TRBD1. Germline CDR1 MNHNY, CDR2 SVGAGI (reference sequence). J lost 3 bases, V lost 4 bases, and 11 bases had no gene match. The CDR3 loop spans 16 amino acids. The CDR3, as DNA: TGTGCCAGCAGTTGGACAGGGTTCGCAAAGGGCTACGAGCAGTACTTC. It encodes CASSWTGFAKGYEQYF.

The chain couples TRBV19 to TRBJ1-5; D unclear. The CDR3 extends over 14 amino acids. From germline, CDR1 is LNHDA and CDR2 SQIVND (reference sequence). The V gene lost 4 bases and the J gene lost 7 bases, with 14 bases spanning the gap. The CDR3 nucleotides read TGTGCCAGTAGTAACCCCCTGGCAAAACAGCCCCAGCATTTT. Translated: CASSNPLAKQPQHF.